The source of this TCR beta chain is a study of Ad26.COV2.S vaccination and SARS-CoV-2 variants. About the study: The study gave Ad26.COV2.S intramuscularly, once or twice 56 days apart. Study outcomes and limitations: Vaccine recipients showed a spike-specific TCR breadth that was higher than in placebo recipients.

Concerning this clone itself: The target antigen is unknown.

Only in-frame clones appear in the TCRdb table, and some are missing; sequencing was by immunoSEQ multiplex PCR. The sample holds about 410,000 clones, roughly 90% seen once. Treatment specified: 19 received Ad26.COV2.S at low or high dose, single or two shots; several received placebo; per-sample allocation not given. Sample collection was performed on day 63 after the first vaccine or placebo injection. This TCR derives from a person between 18 and 65 years old who received the Ad26.COV2.S COVID-19 vaccine or a placebo. Sequenced material: peripheral blood, taken in a trial of Ad26.COV2.S vaccine versus placebo.

For the CDR3, the DNA is TGTGCCAGTAGTGGTGTCTGGGACGATCAGCCCCAGCATTTT. This sequence encodes CASSGVWDDQPQHF. The chain couples TRBV19 to TRBJ1-5; TRBD1 might be the D (5 bases). The V gene's germline CDR1 is LNHDA and CDR2 SQIVND (reference sequence). The V gene lost 5 bases and the J gene lost 5 bases, with 13 bases spanning the gap. CDR3 length: 14 amino acids.